A single sample is the source of the 5 T cell receptor beta chains below, sequenced in a study of CD8 T cells in ankylosing spondylitis. Study outcomes and limitations: A TCR beta motif of 7 or 8 highly homologous variants appeared characteristic of ankylosing spondylitis blood.

Each CDR3 protein is one row after TCRdb ran MiXCR on the 5' RACE reads. The table records 700,000 to 850,000 distinct CDR3 sequences, 12% of them present only once. What these receptors recognize is not known. Sequencing input: blood, either unsorted or a sorted T cell fraction (not recorded which). The receptors here all came from a male donor with ankylosing spondylitis.

This clonotype was detected a few times. This rearrangement joins TRBV4-3 to TRBJ2-6; D ambiguous. V lost 0 bases, J lost 3 bases, and 9 bases lay in between. The CDR3 loop spans 16 amino acids. Germline V CDR1 and CDR2: LGHNA, YSLEER. Written as DNA, the CDR3 is TGCGCCAGCAGCCAAGACCGCTGGGGTGGGGCCAACGTCCTGACTTTC. Encoded protein: CASSQDRWGGANVLTF.

The CDR3 bases are TGCGCCAGCAGCTTGGGTGGGGCAAACCTCGCAGATACGCAGTATTTT. It encodes CASSLGGANLADTQYF. The chain has TRBV5-1 and TRBJ2-3; tentative D call: TRBD1 (5 bases). Trimming left V 0 bases short and J 4 bases short, with 15 bases between. The CDR3 is 16 amino acids. Germline assignment: CDR1 SGHRS and CDR2 YFSETQ. The full variable domain, rest sourced from reference TRBV5-1 and TRBJ2-3, is KAGVTQTPRYLIKTRGQQVTLSCSPISGHRSVSWYQQTPGQGLQFLFEYFSETQRNKGNFPGRFSGRQFSNSRSEMNVSTLELGDSALYLCASSLGGANLADTQYFGPGTRLTVL.

This clonotype was found a few times. The chain is built from TRBV20-1 and TRBJ1-4; TRBD1 aligns across 7 bases. This CDR3 region has 13 residues. Germline V gene sequence: CDR1 DFQATT, CDR2 SNEGSKA (reference sequence). J lost 7 bases, V lost 4 bases, and 6 bases had no gene match. CDR3: CSATGQLGEKLFF. CDR3 in DNA: TGCAGTGCTACGGGACAGCTAGGTGAAAAACTGTTTTTT.

Many counts were recorded for this clonotype. The chain carries TRBV20-1 and TRBJ1-2, with TRBD1 as a possible D gene (5 bases). Between the trimmed V and J ends, which lost 0 bases and 4 bases, there was a span of 6 bases. The CDR3 sequence is 12 residues long. CDR1 is DFQATT and CDR2 is SNEGSKA in the germline V gene (reference sequence). In DNA, the CDR3 is TGCAGTGCTAGAGATCAGGGCTATGGCTACACCTTC. Translation: CSARDQGYGYTF.

Ten or more counts support this clonotype. The V call is TRBV20-1, the J call TRBJ2-7; D uncertain. Between the trimmed V and J ends, which lost 5 bases and 6 bases, there was a span of 11 bases. The CDR3 is 11 residues long. Per germline, CDR1 DFQATT and CDR2 SNEGSKA (reference sequence). The CDR3 DNA reads as TGCAGTGCTTGGGCACTCCCCGAGCAGTACTTC. Its protein is CSAWALPEQYF.